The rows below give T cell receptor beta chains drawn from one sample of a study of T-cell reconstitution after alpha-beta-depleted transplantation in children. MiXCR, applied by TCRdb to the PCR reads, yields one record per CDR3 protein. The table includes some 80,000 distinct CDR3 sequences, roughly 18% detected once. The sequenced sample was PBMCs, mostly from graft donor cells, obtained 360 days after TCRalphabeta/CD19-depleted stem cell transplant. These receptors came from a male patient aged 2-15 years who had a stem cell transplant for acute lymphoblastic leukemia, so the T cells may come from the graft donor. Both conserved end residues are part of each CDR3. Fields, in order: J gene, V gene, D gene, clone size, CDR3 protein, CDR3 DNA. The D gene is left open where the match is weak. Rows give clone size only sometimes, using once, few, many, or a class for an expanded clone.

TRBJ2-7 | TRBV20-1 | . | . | CSATRLLVTYPYEQYF | TGCAGTGCTACCAGACTACTAGTAACATACCCCTACGAGCAGTACTTC
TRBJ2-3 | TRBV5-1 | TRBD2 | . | CASSSGLAGGPSTDTQYF | TGCGCCAGCAGCTCGGGACTAGCGGGAGGGCCAAGCACAGATACGCAGTATTTT
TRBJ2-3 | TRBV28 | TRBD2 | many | CASIGSGTSSTDTQYF | TGTGCCAGCATAGGAAGCGGGACCTCCTCCACAGATACGCAGTATTTT
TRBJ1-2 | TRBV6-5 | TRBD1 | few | CASSLTTGQGLGLYGYTF | TGTGCCAGCAGCCTTACTACGGGACAGGGATTGGGCCTCTATGGCTACACCTTC
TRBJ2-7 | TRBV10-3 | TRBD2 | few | CATAAGLAGVRSYEQYF | TGTGCCACCGCGGCGGGACTAGCGGGAGTTAGGTCCTACGAGCAGTACTTC
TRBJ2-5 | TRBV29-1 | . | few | CSVEGSLQETQYF | TGCAGCGTTGAAGGGTCCCTCCAAGAGACCCAGTACTTC
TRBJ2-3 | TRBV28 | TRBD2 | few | CASSLYARSGTSTDTQYF | TGTGCCAGCAGTTTATATGCCCGGAGCGGGACTAGCACAGATACGCAGTATTTT
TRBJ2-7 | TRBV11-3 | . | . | CASSFRGPGSYEQYF | TGTGCCAGCAGCTTTCGGGGTCCCGGGTCCTACGAGCAGTACTTC
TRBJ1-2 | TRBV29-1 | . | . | CSAGPDSSIDGYTF | TGCAGCGCCGGCCCGGACAGCTCGATTGATGGCTACACCTTC
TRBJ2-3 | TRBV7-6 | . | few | CASSLRERYTDTQYF | TGTGCCAGCAGCTTACGGGAACGGTACACAGATACGCAGTATTTT
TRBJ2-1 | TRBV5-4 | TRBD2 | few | CASSQGLAGGNEQFF | TGTGCCAGCAGCCAGGGACTAGCGGGAGGCAATGAGCAGTTCTTC
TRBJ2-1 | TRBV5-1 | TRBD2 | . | CASSPPSGRAVNTEQFF | TGCGCCAGCAGCCCACCTAGCGGGAGGGCCGTAAACACTGAGCAGTTCTTC
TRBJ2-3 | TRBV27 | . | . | CASKILRSTDTQYF | TGTGCCAGCAAAATACTCAGGAGCACAGATACGCAGTATTTT
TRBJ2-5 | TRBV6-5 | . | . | CASSYPDRRETQYF | TGTGCCAGCAGTTACCCCGACAGGAGGGAGACCCAGTACTTC
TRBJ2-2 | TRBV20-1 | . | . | CSARDRRHTGELFF | TGCAGTGCTAGAGATAGGCGGCACACCGGGGAGCTGTTTTTT
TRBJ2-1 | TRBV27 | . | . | CATAPWVPYNEQFF | TGTGCCACCGCGCCGTGGGTCCCCTACAATGAGCAGTTCTTC
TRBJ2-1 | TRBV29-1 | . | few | CSVRSAGMTLGYNEQFF | TGCAGCGTTAGGTCCGCCGGGATGACCCTCGGCTACAATGAGCAGTTCTTC
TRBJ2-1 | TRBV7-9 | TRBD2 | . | CASSLWFLADDEQFF | TGTGCCAGCAGCTTATGGTTCCTAGCGGACGATGAGCAGTTCTTC
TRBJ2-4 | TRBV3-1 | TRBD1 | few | CASSQRDRGNIQYF | TGTGCCAGCAGCCAACGGGACAGGGGAAACATTCAGTACTTC
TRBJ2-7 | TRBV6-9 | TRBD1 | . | CASSRKGQGPPYEQYF | TGTGCCAGCAGCCGCAAAGGACAGGGGCCTCCCTACGAGCAGTACTTC
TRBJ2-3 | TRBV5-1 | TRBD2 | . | CASSSAGGLAGVSTDTQYF | TGCGCCAGCAGCTCCGCGGGGGGATTAGCGGGAGTTAGCACAGATACGCAGTATTTT
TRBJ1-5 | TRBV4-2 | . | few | CASSPYRLSNQPQHF | TGTGCCAGCAGCCCCTACCGACTTAGCAATCAGCCCCAGCATTTT
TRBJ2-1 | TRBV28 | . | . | CASSLLTGAYNEQFF | TGTGCCAGCAGTTTACTGACAGGAGCTTACAATGAGCAGTTCTTC
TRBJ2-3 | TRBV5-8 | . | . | CASSLGHLSTDTQYF | TGTGCCAGCAGCTTGGGACATCTTAGCACAGATACGCAGTATTTT
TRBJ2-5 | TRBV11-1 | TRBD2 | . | CASSRSRLADLVRVETQYF | TGTGCCAGCAGCCGCTCTCGACTAGCGGACTTGGTTCGTGTAGAGACCCAGTACTTC
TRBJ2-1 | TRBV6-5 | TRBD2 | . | CASSYTTSGRTLSYNEQFF | TGTGCCAGCAGTTACACCACTAGCGGGAGGACTCTCTCCTACAATGAGCAGTTCTTC
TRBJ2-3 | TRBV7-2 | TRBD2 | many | CASSIAGTSGTDTQYF | TGTGCCAGCAGCATTGCCGGGACTAGCGGCACAGATACGCAGTATTTT
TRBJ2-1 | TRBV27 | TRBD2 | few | CASSLGLRHNEQFF | TGTGCCAGCAGTTTGGGACTACGCCACAATGAGCAGTTCTTC
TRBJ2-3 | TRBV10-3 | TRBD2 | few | CAISFSGSADTQYF | TGTGCCATCAGTTTCAGCGGGAGTGCAGATACGCAGTATTTT
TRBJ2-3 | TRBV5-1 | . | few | CASSLDRVGPDTQYF | TGCGCCAGCAGCTTGGACAGGGTTGGGCCAGATACGCAGTATTTT
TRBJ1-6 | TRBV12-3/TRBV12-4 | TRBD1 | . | CASSLPGQGRSPLHF | TGTGCCAGCAGTCTCCCGGGACAGGGGAGGTCACCCCTCCACTTT
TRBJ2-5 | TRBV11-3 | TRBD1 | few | CASSPGQVAETQYF | TGTGCCAGCAGCCCAGGACAGGTGGCGGAGACCCAGTACTTC
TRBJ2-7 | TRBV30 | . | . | CAWSEAFSYEQYF | TGTGCCTGGAGTGAAGCCTTTTCCTACGAGCAGTACTTC
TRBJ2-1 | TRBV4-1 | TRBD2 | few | CASSQAGGRSYNEQFF | TGCGCCAGCAGCCAAGCGGGCGGGAGGTCCTACAATGAGCAGTTCTTC
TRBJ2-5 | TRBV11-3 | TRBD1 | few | CASSLGGQGQETQYF | TGTGCCAGCAGCTTAGGAGGACAGGGCCAAGAGACCCAGTACTTC
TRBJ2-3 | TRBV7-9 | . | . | CASSLVQYVKDTQYF | TGTGCCAGCAGCTTGGTCCAGTATGTTAAAGATACGCAGTATTTT
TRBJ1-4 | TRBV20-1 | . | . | CSARDVWEKLFF | TGCAGTGCTAGAGATGTATGGGAAAAACTGTTTTTT
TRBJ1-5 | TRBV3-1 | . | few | CASSQDPAAGRIGQPQHF | TGTGCCAGCAGCCAAGATCCGGCAGCCGGCCGAATTGGTCAGCCCCAGCATTTT
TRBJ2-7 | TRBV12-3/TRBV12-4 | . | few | CASSLRATSYEQYF | TGTGCCAGCAGTTTAAGGGCTACCTCCTACGAGCAGTACTTC
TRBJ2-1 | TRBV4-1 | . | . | CASSQRPRALYNEQFF | TGCGCCAGCAGCCAGAGGCCGAGGGCTCTTTACAATGAGCAGTTCTTC
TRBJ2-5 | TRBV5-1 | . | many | CASSNQETQYF | TGCGCCAGCAGCAACCAAGAGACCCAGTACTTC
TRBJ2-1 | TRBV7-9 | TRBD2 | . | CASRASGGYNEQFF | TGTGCCAGCAGGGCTAGCGGAGGTTACAATGAGCAGTTCTTC
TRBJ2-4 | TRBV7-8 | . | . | CASSPARAGAKNIQYF | TGTGCCAGCAGCCCCGCAAGGGCCGGGGCCAAAAACATTCAGTACTTC
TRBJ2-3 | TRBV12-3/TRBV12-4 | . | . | CASSSHLGSGTQYF | TGTGCCAGCAGTTCCCACCTCGGGTCGGGTACGCAGTATTTT
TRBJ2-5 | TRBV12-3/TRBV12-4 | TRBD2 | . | CASSLGTSAAFDPRSQYF | TGTGCCAGCAGTTTGGGGACTAGCGCCGCTTTCGACCCAAGATCCCAGTACTTC
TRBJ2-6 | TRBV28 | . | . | CASSQTWFGANVLTF | TGTGCCAGCAGTCAGACATGGTTTGGGGCCAACGTCCTGACTTTC
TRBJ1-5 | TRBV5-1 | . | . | CASSLSFGAQPQHF | TGCGCCAGCAGCTTGTCATTCGGGGCTCAGCCCCAGCATTTT
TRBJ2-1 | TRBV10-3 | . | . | CAISRDAYNEQFF | TGTGCCATCTCCCGGGATGCCTACAATGAGCAGTTCTTC
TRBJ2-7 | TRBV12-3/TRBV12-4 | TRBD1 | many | CASSSGTVAYEQYF | TGTGCCAGCAGCTCCGGGACAGTAGCCTACGAGCAGTACTTC
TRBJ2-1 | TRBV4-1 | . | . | CASSQEIGSSSYNEQFF | TGCGCCAGCAGCCAAGAGATTGGGAGTAGCTCCTACAATGAGCAGTTCTTC
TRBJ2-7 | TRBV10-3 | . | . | CAISGGASYEQYF | TGTGCCATCAGTGGCGGGGCCAGCTACGAGCAGTACTTC
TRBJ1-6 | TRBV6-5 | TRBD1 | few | CASSRTGGNNSPLHF | TGTGCCAGCAGCCGAACAGGGGGCAATAATTCACCCCTCCACTTT
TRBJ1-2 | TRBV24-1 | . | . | CATSVAGNYGYTF | TGTGCCACCAGTGTAGCTGGGAACTATGGCTACACCTTC